This TCR beta chain emerged from a study of radiotherapy plus CTLA-4 blockade in lung cancer. On the study more broadly: With approximately 33% of patients having disease control, objective responses were seen in 15% to 20%.

The CDR3 totals 15 residues. The V gene end was trimmed by 5 bases and the J gene end by 2 bases; junction bases not matched to a gene: 5. Germline assignment: CDR1 MDHEN and CDR2 SYDVKM. TCRdb's table, derived via immunoSEQ multiplex PCR, lists solely in-frame clones and lacks some. The sample yields tens of thousands of clones, around three quarters seen once. A note on this clone: The antigen is not known.

Ipilimumab CTLA-4 blockade and focal radiation were given to patients with chemo-refractory metastatic non-small-cell lung cancer. The study, taken as a whole, reports: Radiotherapy was combined with ipilimumab, and tumor-derived TCR clones then expanded in blood.

The TCR sequence derives from a human donor with non-small cell lung cancer who had a complete response to radiotherapy plus ipilimumab. The sample in question was peripheral blood, obtained from a patient treated with radiotherapy plus ipilimumab. The genes are TRBV28 and TRBJ2-1; 8 bases agree with TRBD1. The CDR3 here is CASSLQTGAYNEQFF. CDR3 DNA: TGTGCCAGCAGTCTCCAGACAGGGGCCTACAATGAGCAGTTCTTC. The entire variable domain, with the rest obtained from reference TRBV28 and TRBJ2-1, is as follows: DVKVTQSSRYLVKRTGEKVFLECVQDMDHENMFWYRQDPGLGLRLIYFSYDVKMKEKGDIPEGYSVSREKKERFSLILESASTNQTSMYLCASSLQTGAYNEQFFGPGTRLTVL.